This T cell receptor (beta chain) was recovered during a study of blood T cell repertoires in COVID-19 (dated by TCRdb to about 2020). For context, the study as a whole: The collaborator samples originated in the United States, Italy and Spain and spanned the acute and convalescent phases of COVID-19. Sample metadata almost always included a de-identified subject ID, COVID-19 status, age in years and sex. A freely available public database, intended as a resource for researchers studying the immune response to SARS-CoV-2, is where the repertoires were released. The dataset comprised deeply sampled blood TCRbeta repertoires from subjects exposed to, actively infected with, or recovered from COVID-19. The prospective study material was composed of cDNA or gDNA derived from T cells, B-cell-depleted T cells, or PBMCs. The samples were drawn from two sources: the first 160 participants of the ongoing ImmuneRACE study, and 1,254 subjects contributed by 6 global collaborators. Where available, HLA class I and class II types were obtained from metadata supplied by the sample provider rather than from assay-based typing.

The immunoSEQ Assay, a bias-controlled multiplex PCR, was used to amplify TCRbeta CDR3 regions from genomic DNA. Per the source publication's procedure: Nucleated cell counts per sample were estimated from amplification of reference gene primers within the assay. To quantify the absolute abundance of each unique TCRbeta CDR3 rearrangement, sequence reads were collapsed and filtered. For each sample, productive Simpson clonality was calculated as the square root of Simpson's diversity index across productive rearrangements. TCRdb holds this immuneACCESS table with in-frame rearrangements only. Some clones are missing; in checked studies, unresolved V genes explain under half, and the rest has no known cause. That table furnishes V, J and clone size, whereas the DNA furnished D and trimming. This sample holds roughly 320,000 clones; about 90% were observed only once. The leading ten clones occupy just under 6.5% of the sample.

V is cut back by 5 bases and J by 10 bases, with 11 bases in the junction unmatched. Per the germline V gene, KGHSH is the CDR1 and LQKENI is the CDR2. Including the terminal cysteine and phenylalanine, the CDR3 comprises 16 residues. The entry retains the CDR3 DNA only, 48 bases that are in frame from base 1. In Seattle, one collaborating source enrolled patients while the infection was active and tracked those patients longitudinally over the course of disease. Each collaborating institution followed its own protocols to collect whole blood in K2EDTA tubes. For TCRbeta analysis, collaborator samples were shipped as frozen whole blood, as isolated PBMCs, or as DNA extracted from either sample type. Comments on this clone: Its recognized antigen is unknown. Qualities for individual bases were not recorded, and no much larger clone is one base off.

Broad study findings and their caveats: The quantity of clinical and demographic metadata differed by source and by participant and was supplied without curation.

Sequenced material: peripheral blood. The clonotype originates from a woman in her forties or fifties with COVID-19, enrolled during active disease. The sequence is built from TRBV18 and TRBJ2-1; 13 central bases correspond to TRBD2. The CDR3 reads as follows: CASSGLAGDPTYEQFF. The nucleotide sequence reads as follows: TGTGCCAGCTCAGGACTAGCGGGAGACCCCACATACGAGCAGTTCTTC. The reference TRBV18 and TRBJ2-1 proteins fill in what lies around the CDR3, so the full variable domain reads NAGVMQNPRHLVRRRGQEARLRCSPMKGHSHVYWYRQLPEEGLKFMVYLQKENIIDESGMPKERFSAEFPKEGPSILRIQQVVRGDSAAYFCASSGLAGDPTYEQFFGPGTRLTVL.